Following are 20 T cell receptor beta chains from one sample sequenced in a study of control samples from healthy donors and cancer patients. Profiling relied on immunoSEQ multiplex PCR, and the TCRdb table lists in-frame clones only, not all of them. The sample holds 89,000 or so clones; 87% are singletons and the top ten take 20% to 25%. Specimen: blood. The receptors shown here come from a man aged 45-60 years in good health.

Here the CDR3 DNA reads TGTGCCAGCAGTGACTCCCAGGGGGCGATACAGGGTGGCTACACCTTC. Translating gives CASSDSQGAIQGGYTF. The V and J genes are TRBV2 and TRBJ1-2; TRBD1 aligns across 8 bases. The CDR3 is made up of 16 amino acids. Germline V gene sequence: CDR1 SNHLY, CDR2 FYNNEI. With 3 bases clipped from V and 7 bases from J, the junction kept 13 bases outside the gene matches. The entire variable domain, with the rest obtained from reference TRBV2 and TRBJ1-2, is as follows: EPEVTQTPSHQVTQMGQEVILRCVPISNHLYFYWYRQILGQKVEFLVSFYNNEISEKSEIFDDQFSVERPDGSNFTLKIRSTKLEDSAMYFCASSDSQGAIQGGYTFGSGTRLTVV.

The chain links TRBV7-9 to TRBJ2-3; 7 bases fit TRBD2. CDR1 SEHNR and CDR2 FQNEAQ come from the germline V gene (reference sequence). CDR3 length: 16 amino acids. The junction had 12 bases not matched to a gene; V was cut back by 3 bases and J by 6 bases. The CDR3, as DNA: TGTGCCAGCAGCTTCCCGCCAGCGGGACGGGGTGATACGCAGTATTTT. Its translation: CASSFPPAGRGDTQYF.

The genes are TRBV5-6 and TRBJ1-6, with 7 bases matching TRBD1. This CDR3 spans 17 amino acids. Germline V gene sequence: CDR1 SGHDT, CDR2 YYEEEE. The V segment lost 4 bases and the J segment 5 bases; nucleotides outside the gene matches: 12. CDR3 protein: CASSLRLRQGDNSPLHF. The CDR3, as DNA: TGTGCCAGCAGCCTAAGACTTCGACAGGGTGATAATTCACCCCTCCACTTT. The complete variable domain, with remaining parts taken from reference TRBV5-6 and TRBJ1-6, reads DAGVTQSPTHLIKTRGQQVTLRCSPKSGHDTVSWYQQALGQGPQFIFQYYEEEERQRGNFPDRFSGHQFPNYSSELNVNALLLGDSALYLCASSLRLRQGDNSPLHFGNGTRLTVT.

This clone has more than one count but fewer than ten. The junction departs from the called germline gene at one end, perhaps through a read error. This chain links TRBV3-1 (or the pseudogene TRBV3-2) with TRBJ2-7; tentatively, D is TRBD2 (6 bases). Per germline, CDR1 LGHDT and CDR2 YNNKEL (reference sequence). The CDR3 totals 12 residues. CDR3 coding DNA: TGTGCCAGCAGCCAAGATAGGAGGGGTCTCCTCTTC. It encodes CASSQDRRGLLF.

V is TRBV6-6 and J is TRBJ1-4; D is possibly TRBD1 (5 bases). V lost 6 bases and J lost 7, with 15 bases in between. There are 14 residues in the CDR3. CDR1 is MNHNY, CDR2 SVGAGI, per germline (reference sequence). DNA of the CDR3: TGTGCCAGCAGCTTACAGGCCTGGGGTGAAAAACTGTTTTTT. Protein product: CASSLQAWGEKLFF.

The chain couples TRBV5-1 to TRBJ1-1; 7 bases agree with TRBD1. This CDR3 spans 15 amino acids. CDR1 and CDR2 from the germline V gene are SGHRS and YFSETQ. V was pared by 4 bases and J by 1 base, with 7 bases of the junction left unmatched. CDR3 DNA sequence: TGCGCCAGCAGCCTATCGACAGGGCCGAACACTGAAGCTTTCTTT. Encoded protein: CASSLSTGPNTEAFF. Variable domain in full (rest from reference TRBV5-1 and TRBJ1-1): KAGVTQTPRYLIKTRGQQVTLSCSPISGHRSVSWYQQTPGQGLQFLFEYFSETQRNKGNFPGRFSGRQFSNSRSEMNVSTLELGDSALYLCASSLSTGPNTEAFFGQGTRLTVV.

This clone has more than one count but fewer than ten. Other DNA variants within this sample encode the same CDR3. V is TRBV12-3 or TRBV12-4 and J is TRBJ2-7, with 7 bases aligning to TRBD1. After removal of 6 bases from V and 3 bases from J, the junction contained 5 bases not matched to a gene. This CDR3 is built from 13 residues. CDR3 DNA sequence: TGTGCCAGCAGCCGCAACAGGGGCTACGAGCAGTACTTC. It is translated as CASSRNRGYEQYF.

The chain employs TRBV3-1 (or the pseudogene TRBV3-2) and TRBJ2-1, with D perhaps TRBD2 (6 bases). The CDR3 totals 15 residues. Trimming shortened V by 1 base and J by 3 bases, and 10 bases separated the two germline ends. Germline loops: CDR1 LGHDT, CDR2 YNNKEL (reference sequence). CDR3 sequence reads: CASSQGGAIYNEQFF. The CDR3 DNA reads as TGTGCCAGCAGCCAAGGCGGGGCCATCTACAATGAGCAGTTCTTC.

The chain uses TRBV5-8 and TRBJ2-3; a weak D match, TRBD2 (5 bases). The length of the CDR3 is 16 residues. V was cut by 2 bases and J by 2 bases, with 15 bases left in between. Germline CDR1 SGHTS, CDR2 YDEGEE. As DNA, the CDR3 is TGTGCCAGCAGCTTCTTTGCGGGCCAGATCACAGATACGCAGTATTTT. This gives the protein CASSFFAGQITDTQYF.

This clone was recorded once. The chain has TRBV4-2 and TRBJ2-5, with 7 bases that match TRBD2. The CDR3 has 15 amino acids. V trimming: 1 base; J trimming: 4 bases; junction bases outside the gene matches: 6. Germline CDR1 and CDR2: LGHNA and YNFKEQ. CDR3 sequence: CASSQVLAVRETQYF. Here the CDR3 DNA reads TGTGCCAGCAGCCAAGTCCTAGCGGTAAGAGAGACCCAGTACTTC.

V and J are TRBV7-6 and TRBJ1-4; 7 nucleotides line up with TRBD1. From germline, CDR1 is SGHVS and CDR2 FNYEAQ. The CDR3 is 15 residues long. V dropped 6 bases and J dropped 3; count of bases not matched to a gene: 7. The CDR3 DNA reads as TGTGCCAGCAGAATTAGGACAGGCTCTAATGAAAAACTGTTTTTT. Residues: CASRIRTGSNEKLFF.

The chain recombines TRBV5-7 with TRBJ2-5, with 9 positions matching TRBD1. TRBV5-7 is an ORF, with its function uncertain. Trimming removed 3 bases from V and 0 bases from J; junction bases left unmatched: 12. The CDR3 consists of 18 residues. CDR3 protein: CASSWKTGQGPYQETQYF. The DNA of the CDR3 is TGTGCCAGCAGCTGGAAAACCGGACAGGGGCCTTACCAAGAGACCCAGTACTTC.

CDR3 sequence reads: CASDRGVNSPLHF. The CDR3 nucleotides are TGTGCCTCGGACAGGGGTGTAAATTCACCCCTCCACTTT. The chain carries TRBV30 and TRBJ1-6; 9 bases line up with TRBD1. The V gene end was trimmed by 7 bases and the J gene end by 7 bases; junction bases not matched to a gene: 5. The CDR3 runs 13 residues. Germline CDR1 GTSNPN, CDR2 SVGIG (reference sequence).

The chain combines TRBV5-1 with TRBJ2-5; 10 bases map to TRBD1. Germline CDR1 is SGHRS and CDR2 is YFSETQ. This CDR3 is 16 amino acids long. V was clipped by 3 bases and J by 0 bases; unmatched bases: 5. The CDR3 loop reads CASSSSDRGYQETQYF. For the CDR3, the DNA is TGCGCCAGCAGCTCATCGGACAGGGGGTACCAAGAGACCCAGTACTTC.

The rearrangement joins TRBV19 to TRBJ1-5, with unresolved D. The V end lost 6 bases, the J end lost 0 bases, and 21 bases lay between the germline ends. The CDR3 is 18 residues long. The germline V gene encodes CDR1 LNHDA and CDR2 SQIVND (reference sequence). CDR3 protein: CASSLTRGRFYSNQPQHF. In DNA form, the CDR3 reads TGTGCCAGTAGCCTAACTAGAGGCCGATTCTATAGCAATCAGCCCCAGCATTTT.

The genes are TRBV7-2 and TRBJ1-5, with D perhaps matching TRBD1 (5 bases). Germline loops: CDR1 SGHTA, CDR2 FQGNSA. The CDR3 is made up of 15 amino acids. V was clipped by 5 bases and J by 5 bases, with 16 bases between them. CDR3 DNA sequence: TGTGCCAGCAGCCCACCGGGGACGCGAGATCAGCCCCAGCATTTT. Amino acid sequence: CASSPPGTRDQPQHF. The whole variable domain, filled in from reference TRBV7-2 and TRBJ1-5, reads GAGVSQSPSNKVTEKGKDVELRCDPISGHTALYWYRQSLGQGLEFLIYFQGNSAPDKSGLPSDRFSAERTGGSVSTLTIQRTQQEDSAVYLCASSPPGTRDQPQHFGDGTRLSIL.

The J gene is TRBJ1-6, the V gene TRBV6-2 or TRBV6-3, with a tentative D call TRBD1 (5 bases). Trimming cost V 2 bases and J 8 bases, with 16 bases left between them. From germline, CDR1 is MNHEY and CDR2 SVGEGT. The CDR3 length is 16 residues. The CDR3 loop reads CASSYVMRGRDSPLHF. For the CDR3, the DNA is TGTGCCAGCAGTTACGTTATGAGGGGACGAGATTCACCCCTCCACTTT.

In its sample, this clone was seen a few times. J is TRBJ2-2 and V is TRBV19, with 11 nucleotides matching TRBD1. The germline V gene encodes CDR1 LNHDA and CDR2 SQIVND (reference sequence). The CDR3 is 16 amino acids. The ends lost 9 bases at V and 5 bases at J; junction bases unmatched: 11. The CDR3, as DNA: TGTGCCAGGAAGGACAGGGGGCCCGATTGTACCGGGGAGCTGTTTTTT. Encoded protein: CARKDRGPDCTGELFF.

This rearrangement joins TRBV5-6 to TRBJ1-2; TRBD1 might be the D (6 bases). The germline V gene encodes CDR1 SGHDT and CDR2 YYEEEE. This CDR3 contains 17 residues. V was shortened by 5 bases and J by 0 bases, with 20 bases between the two germline ends. The CDR3 region has the DNA TGTGCCAGCAGGTCAGGGGCTTCGGGAGTTGCTAACTATGGCTACACCTTC. This sequence encodes CASRSGASGVANYGYTF.

The genes are TRBV20-1 and TRBJ1-1; 7 bases match TRBD1. V shed 5 bases, J shed 8 bases, and the junction held 5 bases outside the gene matches. The CDR3 is 11 amino acids. The germline gives CDR1 DFQATT, CDR2 SNEGSKA (reference sequence). The CDR3, as DNA: TGCAGTGCTCCTCGACAGGGAGAAGCTTTCTTT. This translates into CSAPRQGEAFF.